This passage covers 28 T cell receptor beta chains from one sample sequenced in a study of shared clonotypes between healthy human individuals. Repertoires were generated with immunoSEQ multiplex PCR, while TCRdb's copy carries only in-frame clones and drops some. The top ten clones hold 9.5% to 15% of a sample with about 490,000 clones, around 80% of them seen once. Sequencing was carried out using PBMCs. The receptors originated from a woman aged 40 to 55 in good health. Some clones in this sample may be carry-over from other donors' samples.

The chain combines TRBV7-2 with TRBJ2-3; TRBD2 matches 7 bases. CDR1 and CDR2 from the germline V gene are SGHTA and FQGNSA. Trimming took 3 bases from V and 0 from J; bases not matched to a gene: 6. The CDR3 runs 16 residues. CDR3 amino acids: CASSFGGSGSTDTQYF. CDR3 bases: TGTGCCAGCAGCTTCGGGGGTAGCGGGAGCACAGATACGCAGTATTTT. Looking up the rest from reference TRBV7-2 and TRBJ2-3 gives the full variable domain: GAGVSQSPSNKVTEKGKDVELRCDPISGHTALYWYRQSLGQGLEFLIYFQGNSAPDKSGLPSDRFSAERTGGSVSTLTIQRTQQEDSAVYLCASSFGGSGSTDTQYFGPGTRLTVL.

The J gene is TRBJ2-1, the V gene TRBV11-2, with 7 bases lining up with TRBD2. V trimming: 2 bases; J trimming: 4 bases; junction bases outside the gene matches: 8. Germline CDR1 is SGHAT and CDR2 is FQNNGV. There are 16 residues in the CDR3. CDR3 sequence reads: CASSLMPSGTYNEQFF. The CDR3 nucleotides are TGTGCCAGCAGCTTAATGCCTAGCGGTACGTACAATGAGCAGTTCTTC.

The chain combines TRBV4-1 with TRBJ2-5, with 10 nucleotides matching TRBD1. V lost 4 bases and J lost 4; bases outside the gene matches: 6. Germline V gives CDR1 MGHRA, CDR2 YSYEKL. The length of the CDR3 is 15 residues. In DNA, the CDR3 is TGCGCCAGCAGCCCCTGGACAGGGGGGTCAGAGACCCAGTACTTC. This translates into CASSPWTGGSETQYF.

This clone has just one count. The rearrangement uses TRBV12-2 and TRBJ2-7; whether TRBD2, the table's D call, matches the DNA was not checked. TRBV12-2 is labeled a pseudogene. CDR3 size: 16 residues. CDR3 loop: CASRTQQDLRTYEQYF. In DNA form, the CDR3 reads TGTGCAAGTCGAACTCAGCAGGACTTAAGGACCTACGAGCAGTACTTC.

The V gene is TRBV4-2, the J gene TRBJ1-1, with 8 bases matching TRBD1. J was trimmed by 6 bases and V by 5 bases; bases with no gene match: 14. The germline V gene encodes CDR1 LGHNA and CDR2 YNFKEQ. The CDR3 is made up of 16 amino acids. CDR3 in DNA: TGTGCCAGCAGCTTGGCCTGGACAGGGCGGGGGGCTGAAGCTTTCTTT. This codes for CASSLAWTGRGAEAFF.

The chain joins TRBV19 to TRBJ2-7; the D call may be TRBD1 or TRBD2 (5 bases each). Germline CDR1 LNHDA, CDR2 SQIVND (reference sequence). CDR3 size: 14 residues. Trimming took off 5 bases at V and 1 base at J, with 12 bases between the two ends. DNA for the CDR3: TGTGCCAGTAGTCGGGACCTTTTTTCCTACGAGCAGTACTTC. The encoded protein is CASSRDLFSYEQYF.

The CDR3 bases are TGTGCCAGCACCCCCGGGGGGGATGAGCAGTTCTTC. Protein sequence: CASTPGGDEQFF. J is TRBJ2-1 and V is TRBV6-1, with 8 bases that match TRBD2. Trimming cost V 7 bases and J 8 bases; bases outside gene matches: 4. CDR1 MNHNS and CDR2 SASEGT come from the germline V gene. The CDR3 totals 12 residues.

J is TRBJ1-5 and V is TRBV28; D gene unclear. The CDR3 extends over 20 amino acids. Trimming took 6 bases from V and 0 from J, leaving 27 bases between them. Germline V gene data show CDR1 as MDHEN and CDR2 as SYDVKM. The CDR3 reads CASRSRAKQIGWDSNQPQHF. The CDR3, as DNA: TGTGCCAGCAGATCCCGGGCCAAACAGATCGGTTGGGATAGCAATCAGCCCCAGCATTTT.

V and J are TRBV28 and TRBJ2-2; D may be TRBD1 (5 bases). The CDR3 length is 13 residues. Germline V gives CDR1 MDHEN, CDR2 SYDVKM. The ends were cut back, 5 bases at V and 7 bases at J, with 11 bases in the middle. The CDR3 DNA reads as TGTGCCAGCAGTCCCCAGGGTATCGGGGAGCTGTTTTTT. It is translated as CASSPQGIGELFF.

V and J are TRBV10-3 and TRBJ1-2, with 8 bases matching TRBD1. The CDR3 sequence is 13 residues long. V was clipped by 8 bases and J by 4 bases; unmatched bases: 6. Germline CDR1 ENHRY, CDR2 SYGVKD. CDR3 protein: CAIAGGGGYGYTF. DNA of the CDR3: TGTGCCATCGCAGGGGGCGGTGGCTATGGCTACACCTTC.

Only one count was recorded for this clone. This rearrangement joins TRBV7-6 to TRBJ1-4; D remains unclear. V shed 2 bases and J shed 5 bases, with 12 bases lying between them. Germline V lookup: CDR1 SGHVS, CDR2 FNYEAQ. The CDR3 loop spans 15 amino acids. CDR3 protein: CASSLLASQNEKLFF. For the CDR3, the DNA is TGTGCCAGCAGCTTATTGGCCAGCCAGAATGAAAAACTGTTTTTT.

The chain has TRBV19 and TRBJ1-4; D is possibly TRBD1 (6 bases). Trimming pared 9 bases from V and 7 bases from J, leaving 9 bases between. Germline V gene data show CDR1 as LNHDA and CDR2 as SQIVND (reference sequence). The CDR3 has 11 amino acids. CDR3 in DNA: TGTGCCAGCACCAGGGGTGAAAAACTGTTTTTT. Its translation: CASTRGEKLFF.

As to this clone: A much larger clone differs by one base, so this may be a read error. This CDR3 is also generated by other DNA sequences in the sample. This chain uses TRBV10-2 with TRBJ2-2, with D perhaps matching TRBD1 or TRBD2 (5 bases each). Germline CDR1 reads WSHSY; CDR2 reads SAAADI. CDR3 length: 16 amino acids. DNA for the CDR3: TGCGCCAGCAGTGAGTCGGCAGGGTCTGGTACCGGGGAGCTGTTCTTT. Amino acid sequence: CASSESAGSGTGELFF.

This chain connects TRBV6-5 to TRBJ1-1, with 8 bases that match TRBD1. V dropped 5 bases and J dropped 4; count of bases not matched to a gene: 3. The CDR3 length is 13 residues. Looked up from germline, CDR1 is MNHEY and CDR2 is SVGAGI. CDR3 nucleotide sequence: TGTGCCAGCAGTCGGACAGGGATCACTGAAGCTTTCTTT. Translation: CASSRTGITEAFF.

The CDR3 nucleotides are TGTGCCAGTAGCCCGGGACAGGGAGTGAAAGCTTTCTTT. It encodes CASSPGQGVKAFF. V is TRBV19 and J is TRBJ1-1; 9 bases align to TRBD1. Germline lookup yields CDR1 LNHDA and CDR2 SQIVND (reference sequence). After removal of 6 bases from V and 9 bases from J, the junction contained 8 bases not matched to a gene. The CDR3 is 13 residues long.

J is TRBJ1-4 and V is TRBV30; TRBD1 matches 10 bases. From germline, CDR1 is GTSNPN and CDR2 SVGIG (reference sequence). The J segment lost 5 bases and the V segment lost 1 base, leaving 4 bases of the junction unmatched. The CDR3 is made up of 15 amino acids. CDR3 nucleotides: TGTGCCTGGAGTGGAGGGACAGGGGTGAATGAAAAACTGTTTTTT. Translation gives CAWSGGTGVNEKLFF.

This sequence joins TRBV11-2 and TRBJ1-1; 9 bases map to TRBD1. With 8 bases clipped from V and 2 bases from J, the junction kept 3 bases outside the gene matches. Germline V gene lookup returns CDR1 SGHAT and CDR2 FQNNGV. The CDR3 is 13 residues long. CDR3 sequence: CASGTGPNTEAFF. The CDR3 DNA sequence: TGTGCCAGCGGGACAGGGCCAAACACTGAAGCTTTCTTT. Using reference TRBV11-2 and TRBJ1-1 for the parts outside the CDR3, the full variable domain is EAGVAQSPRYKIIEKRQSVAFWCNPISGHATLYWYQQILGQGPKLLIQFQNNGVVDDSQLPKDRFSAERLKGVDSTLKIQPAKLEDSAVYLCASGTGPNTEAFFGQGTRLTVV.

This clone was counted between two and nine times. This chain connects TRBV28 to TRBJ2-7; 8 nucleotides agree with TRBD1. The V gene end was trimmed by 4 bases and the J gene end by 3 bases; junction bases not matched to a gene: 5. The germline CDR1 and CDR2 sequences are MDHEN and SYDVKM. The CDR3 contains 14 residues. In DNA form, the CDR3 reads TGTGCCAGCAGTTCCGACAGGGGAAGCTACGAGCAGTACTTC. Its translation is CASSSDRGSYEQYF.

This CDR3 reads CASSFRLTGRGQPQHF. CDR3 DNA sequence: TGTGCCAGCAGTTTCCGCCTCACGGGCAGGGGTCAGCCCCAGCATTTT. The V and J genes are TRBV28 and TRBJ1-5; D is perhaps TRBD1 (6 bases). Germline CDR1 and CDR2: MDHEN and SYDVKM. The CDR3 has 16 amino acids. V dropped 3 bases and J dropped 6 bases, with 18 bases sitting between them.

The chain combines TRBV4-1 with TRBJ2-7; 7 nucleotides line up with TRBD2. The V gene end was trimmed by 5 bases and the J gene end by 5 bases; junction bases not matched to a gene: 6. In germline, CDR1 is MGHRA, CDR2 YSYEKL. The CDR3 is 13 residues long. The CDR3 here is CASSGRAGNEQYF. The CDR3 DNA follows: TGCGCCAGCAGCGGGAGGGCGGGGAACGAGCAGTACTTC.

The chain carries TRBV5-4 and TRBJ2-2; D is uncertain. V was shortened by 4 bases and J by 4 bases, with 8 bases between the two germline ends. Germline assignment: CDR1 SGHNT and CDR2 YYREEE (reference sequence). There are 13 residues in the CDR3. CDR3 in amino acids: CASSLTSTGELFF. The CDR3 DNA is TGTGCCAGCAGCCTCACGAGCACCGGGGAGCTGTTTTTT.

This clone has a single count. The chain has TRBV5-1 and TRBJ2-1; the D gene is possibly TRBD1 (6 bases). Between the trimmed V and J ends, which lost 2 bases and 0 bases, there was a span of 15 bases. The CDR3 length is 17 residues. Germline V gives CDR1 SGHRS, CDR2 YFSETQ. CDR3 protein: CASSLGTPPRSYNEQFF. The CDR3 region has the DNA TGCGCCAGCAGCTTAGGGACACCTCCCCGCTCCTACAATGAGCAGTTCTTC.

This rearrangement joins TRBV7-9 to TRBJ2-7, with D perhaps matching TRBD1 or TRBD2 (5 bases each). CDR3 length: 17 amino acids. The V and J ends lost 0 bases and 2 bases respectively, with 17 bases between them. Germline V lookup: CDR1 SEHNR, CDR2 FQNEAQ (reference sequence). CDR3 in DNA: TGTGCCAGCAGCTTAGCCACCGGGACGGGCCGAGCCTACGAGCAGTACTTC. Translation: CASSLATGTGRAYEQYF.

This chain uses TRBV15 with TRBJ2-1, with unresolved D. Trimming stripped 5 bases from V and 7 bases from J, with 12 bases between. The germline gives CDR1 LNHNV, CDR2 YYDKDF (reference sequence). The CDR3 is 13 residues long. CDR3 in DNA: TGTGCCACCAGCTCCAGGTATGCTAATGAGCAGTTCTTC. It translates to CATSSRYANEQFF.

The chain carries TRBV5-1 and TRBJ1-2; D is possibly TRBD1 (5 bases). The V gene's germline CDR1 is SGHRS and CDR2 YFSETQ. The CDR3 contains 15 residues. The V end was cut by 6 bases, the J end by 4 bases, with 19 bases between. CDR3 in amino acids: CASTPKDVGGYGYTF. The CDR3 DNA is TGCGCCAGCACTCCCAAGGACGTCGGGGGCTATGGCTACACCTTC.

The chain uses TRBV29-1 and TRBJ2-1, with 12 nucleotides matching TRBD1. The CDR3 contains 14 residues. J lost 8 bases, V lost 6 bases, and 8 bases had no gene match. CDR1 is SQVTM and CDR2 is ANQGSEA in the germline V gene. In nucleotides, the CDR3 is TGCAGCGTCAAAACCGGGACAGGGGGCCATGAGCAGTTCTTC. It encodes CSVKTGTGGHEQFF.

The gene calls are TRBV28 and TRBJ2-3, with D tentatively TRBD1 or TRBD2 (5 bases each). Per germline, CDR1 MDHEN and CDR2 SYDVKM. This CDR3 spans 17 amino acids. V lost 5 bases, J lost 5 bases, and 23 bases lay in between. The DNA of the CDR3 is TGTGCCAGCAGTCTACCCTTTGGGACCCCCTTTGGAGATACGCAGTATTTT. It is translated as CASSLPFGTPFGDTQYF.

This clone came up many times. The genes are TRBV28 and TRBJ1-6; D unclear. The CDR3 length is 15 residues. Germline CDR1 reads MDHEN; CDR2 reads SYDVKM. Between the trimmed V and J ends, which lost 6 bases and 0 bases, there was a span of 9 bases. CDR3 DNA: TGTGCCAGCAGCCCCCTGGGCTCCTATAATTCACCCCTCCACTTT. It yields the protein CASSPLGSYNSPLHF.